This TCR beta chain was documented in a study of identical twins. The CDR3 length is 13 residues. Per the germline V gene, CDR1 is MDHEN and CDR2 is SYDVKM. V was pared by 7 bases and J by 0 bases, with 7 bases between. Study conclusions and caveats: Models came in too low on out-of-frame TCR alpha sharing in monozygotic twins. The more abundant beta clonotypes in cord blood had fewer insertions, and memory repertoires did not show this.

About this clonotype: Its antigen is currently unknown.

Template switching added a universal primer site; cDNA carried unique molecular identifiers. Each CDR3 protein gets one entry after TCRdb re-called the 5' RACE reads with MiXCR. The top ten clones hold around 1.8% of a sample with 200,000 to 250,000 distinct CDR3 sequences, less than 8% of them seen once. The sample also formed part of further work on yellow fever vaccine responses in identical twins.

The clonotype originates from a woman aged 18-35 years in good health. Source material: memory (CD45RO+) T cells sorted from blood. J is TRBJ1-5 and V is TRBV28; no definite D call. CDR3 nucleotides: TGTGCCAGCACACAAGATAGCAATCAGCCCCAGCATTTT. Its translation: CASTQDSNQPQHF.